These T cell receptor beta chains were read from a single sample in a study of blood T cell repertoires in COVID-19. TCRdb keeps only in-frame clones here, not all; method: immunoSEQ multiplex PCR. The data contain around 150,000 clones, roughly 80% of them singletons. The specimen sequenced was peripheral blood. All receptors derive from a woman in her forties or fifties with active or convalescent COVID-19. CDR3s include the opening cysteine and the closing phenylalanine or tryptophan. Each record gives: J gene, V gene, clone size, D gene, CDR3 DNA, CDR3 protein. The D gene is left open where the match is weak. Not every row has a clone size; where given, it reads once, few, many or a size class.

>TRBJ1-5|TRBV6-6|-|-
TGTGCCAGCAGTTACGACAGTAAATATCAGCCCCAGCATTTT
CASSYDSKYQPQHF
>TRBJ1-3|TRBV7-2|once|-
TGTGCCAGCAGCCCTACGTCGGGGGGAGGAAACACCATATATTTT
CASSPTSGGGNTIYF
>TRBJ1-6|TRBV30|once|-
TGTGCCTGGAGGAGTGGAGGGGATTCACCCCTCCACTTT
CAWRSGGDSPLHF
>TRBJ1-3|TRBV29-1|-|TRBD1
TGCAGCGCACGCACAGGGGGCTCTGGAAACACCATATATTTT
CSARTGGSGNTIYF
>TRBJ2-3|TRBV15|-|TRBD2
TGTGCCACCAGCAGAGCACTAGCGGGAGTAGATACGCAGTATTTT
CATSRALAGVDTQYF
>TRBJ2-5|TRBV28|-|TRBD1
TGTGCCAGCAGCCCGGGACAGGCTCTAACAGGGACCCAGTACTTC
CASSPGQALTGTQYF
>TRBJ1-3|TRBV2|-|TRBD1
TGTGCCAGCAGAGGGACAGTTACTGGAAACACCATATATTTT
CASRGTVTGNTIYF
>TRBJ2-3|TRBV7-2|once|TRBD2
TGTGCCAGCAGCTGGGGTAGCGGGAGAGGAACAGATACGCAGTATTTT
CASSWGSGRGTDTQYF
>TRBJ2-5|TRBV29-1|-|TRBD2
TGCAGCGCTCTCGGGACTATGGAGACCCAGTACTTC
CSALGTMETQYF
>TRBJ2-1|TRBV2|-|TRBD2
TGTGCCAGCAGTGGACTAGCATACAATGAGCAGTTCTTC
CASSGLAYNEQFF
>TRBJ2-3|TRBV5-1|-|TRBD2
TGCGCCAGCAGCTCGCTAGCGGGACCAGACACAGATACGCAGTATTTT
CASSSLAGPDTDTQYF
>TRBJ2-7|TRBV10-3|-|-
TGTGCCATCAGCCAGGGGAGCTCCTACGAGCAGTACTTC
CAISQGSSYEQYF
>TRBJ2-3|TRBV15|once|-
TGTGCCACCAGCAGAGTTCATGATACGCAGTATTTT
CATSRVHDTQYF
>TRBJ1-5|TRBV12-3/TRBV12-4|-|TRBD1
TGTGCCAGCAGTCTGGGACAGCATCAGCCCCAGCATTTT
CASSLGQHQPQHF
>TRBJ1-4|TRBV7-8|once|-
TGTGCCAGCAGACCACGGGAGGGAGGCAGGAATGAAAAACTGTTTTTT
CASRPREGGRNEKLFF
>TRBJ2-7|TRBV9|-|TRBD2
TGTGCCTCCGGGACTAGCGGGAGTGGCGAGCAGTACTTC
CASGTSGSGEQYF
>TRBJ2-2|TRBV11-2|-|TRBD2
TGTGCCAGCAGCTTATATTGGGGTAGCGGGTTCGCCGGGGAGCTGTTTTTT
CASSLYWGSGFAGELFF
>TRBJ2-6|TRBV27|-|TRBD1
TGTGCCAGCAGTCCCAGGGGGCTCGGGGCCAACGTCCTGACTTTC
CASSPRGLGANVLTF
>TRBJ1-4|TRBV4-3|-|TRBD1
TGCGCCAGCAGCCGAGACAGGGGTAATGAAAAACTGTTTTTT
CASSRDRGNEKLFF
>TRBJ1-2|TRBV6-5|many|TRBD1
TGTGCCAGCAGCCAGACAGGGATCTATGGCTACACCTTC
CASSQTGIYGYTF
>TRBJ2-3|TRBV9|once|TRBD1
TGTGCCAGCAGCGTAGCTGGTACAGGGGAGACAGATACGCAGTATTTT
CASSVAGTGETDTQYF
>TRBJ2-3|TRBV4-2|-|TRBD2
TGTGCCAGCAGCCAAGGCGGGACTAGCGGGTCGACCATAACAGATACGCAGTATTTT
CASSQGGTSGSTITDTQYF
>TRBJ1-2|TRBV6-2/TRBV6-3|-|TRBD1
TGTGCCAGCAGTTACTCGACAGGGCCTAACTATGGCTACACCTTC
CASSYSTGPNYGYTF
>TRBJ1-4|TRBV15|-|-
TGTGCCACCAGCAGAGGGGGAGGAGAGAATGAAAAACTGTTTTTT
CATSRGGGENEKLFF
>TRBJ2-7|TRBV4-2|many|-
TGTGCCAGCAGCCAAGAGCGAGGGAGAGGCGAGCAGTACTTC
CASSQERGRGEQYF
>TRBJ1-4|TRBV6-1|-|TRBD1
TGTGCCAGCACTCCGACAGGGGTATATGAAAAACTGTTTTTT
CASTPTGVYEKLFF
>TRBJ2-1|TRBV4-1|-|TRBD2
TGCGCCAGCAGCCACGTCCCGGGACTAGCGGGGGGGCCCGATGAGCAGTTCTTC
CASSHVPGLAGGPDEQFF
>TRBJ1-5|TRBV18|few|-
TGTGCCAGCTCACCGATGGGGGGGGGCAATCAGCCCCAGCATTTT
CASSPMGGGNQPQHF
>TRBJ1-4|TRBV7-9|-|-
TGTGCCAGCAGCTTAGGGTCGGTGGAGGGTGAAAAACTGTTTTTT
CASSLGSVEGEKLFF
>TRBJ2-7|TRBV20-1|-|-
TGCAGTGCTAGTCAGGGGGGCTACGAGCAGTACTTC
CSASQGGYEQYF
>TRBJ2-3|TRBV6-5|-|-
TGTGCCAGCAGTTACTCGAGCGAGCGAGCGGATACGCAGTATTTT
CASSYSSERADTQYF
>TRBJ2-1|TRBV7-9|-|-
TGTGCCAGCAGCTCCCTAGCGAATCCCTACAATGAGCAGTTCTTC
CASSSLANPYNEQFF
>TRBJ1-4|TRBV3-1/TRBV3-2|few|-
TGTGCCAGCAGCCAAGAGGCAGGGAGGGGGAGTGAAAAACTGTTTTTT
CASSQEAGRGSEKLFF
>TRBJ2-7|TRBV7-2|-|TRBD1
TGTGCCAGCAGCCAGGGACAGACGAACTACGAGCAGTACTTC
CASSQGQTNYEQYF
>TRBJ1-2|TRBV2|-|-
TGTGCCAGCAGTGTGCAGGGAAATGGCTACACCTTC
CASSVQGNGYTF
>TRBJ1-2|TRBV28|-|TRBD1
TGTGCCAGCAGTAAGGACAGGAACTATGGCTACACCTTC
CASSKDRNYGYTF
>TRBJ1-1|TRBV5-1|-|TRBD1
TGCGCCAGCAGCTTGACAGGGGGGAACACTGAAGCTTTCTTT
CASSLTGGNTEAFF
>TRBJ2-5|TRBV21-1|once|-
TGTGCCAGCAGCAAACAGGGGGTAGAAGTGGAGACCCAGTACTTC
CASSKQGVEVETQYF
>TRBJ1-1|TRBV4-3|-|-
TGCGCCAGCAGCCCTAATACAGGGTGGAGGAACACTGAAGCTTTCTTT
CASSPNTGWRNTEAFF
>TRBJ1-5|TRBV5-5|-|TRBD1
TGTGCCAGCAGCTTAGGGACAGGGAGTCAGCCCCAGCATTTT
CASSLGTGSQPQHF
>TRBJ1-3|TRBV5-5|-|TRBD1
TGTGCCAGCAGCCTCGGGACAGGGGTCGGAAACACCATATATTTT
CASSLGTGVGNTIYF
>TRBJ1-3|TRBV13|-|-
TGTGCCAGCAGCTCCATCCTCAGAACTGGAAACACCATATATTTT
CASSSILRTGNTIYF
>TRBJ2-7|TRBV13|-|TRBD2
TGTGCCAGCAGCTTAAGCCTAGCGGGAAGCACCTACGAGCAGTACTTC
CASSLSLAGSTYEQYF
>TRBJ1-1|TRBV7-2|-|-
TGTGCCAGCAGCTTAGCACAGGCTCCAGGGCGGGAGAACACTGAAGCTTTCTTT
CASSLAQAPGRENTEAFF
>TRBJ1-2|TRBV14|few|-
TGTGCCAGCAGCCTAACCCGGGACTTTCCACTCCCCAGCTATGCCTACACCTTC
CASSLTRDFPLPSYAYTF
>TRBJ2-2|TRBV7-2|-|-
TGTGCCAGCAGCTTAGCACTAGCCCGCACCGGGGAGCTGTTTTTT
CASSLALARTGELFF
>TRBJ1-2|TRBV9|-|TRBD1
TGTGCCAGCAGCGCCCCCGGGACAGGATTAACCTCTTTAGCCCGCTACACCTTC
CASSAPGTGLTSLARYTF
>TRBJ2-1|TRBV14|-|-
TGTGCCAGCAGCCAACTAGCGAGCTCCTACAATGAGCAGTTCTTC
CASSQLASSYNEQFF
>TRBJ1-4|TRBV6-2/TRBV6-3|-|TRBD1
TGTGCCAGCAGCTCGACAGGGGGACGGGGGGCTGCAACTAATGAAAAACTGTTTTTT
CASSSTGGRGAATNEKLFF
>TRBJ1-1|TRBV7-8|few|TRBD1
TGTGCCAGCAGTGGGAGACAGGGGCCTGGGACTGAAGCTTTCTTT
CASSGRQGPGTEAFF
>TRBJ2-5|TRBV7-9|-|TRBD1
TGTGCCAGCAGCCGGGACAGGGAGACCCAGTACTTC
CASSRDRETQYF
>TRBJ2-1|TRBV5-6|-|-
TGTGCCAGCAGCTTTCTGACTACCCAGTACAATGAGCAGTTCTTC
CASSFLTTQYNEQFF
>TRBJ2-7|TRBV2|-|TRBD2
TGTGCCAGCAGTGGGACTAGCGGGGCCTACGAGCAGTACTTC
CASSGTSGAYEQYF
>TRBJ1-6|TRBV6-2/TRBV6-3|-|-
TGTGCCAGCAGTTACGCCCGCGGGTTATCGGGCAATTCACCCCTCCACTTT
CASSYARGLSGNSPLHF
>TRBJ1-6|TRBV30|-|-
TGTGCCCGTAACCGGGGGGGTTCACCCCTCCACTTT
CARNRGGSPLHF
>TRBJ2-7|TRBV6-1|-|TRBD1
TGTGCCAGCAGTGAAACCCGGGACAGTAAGCAGTACTTC
CASSETRDSKQYF
>TRBJ2-1|TRBV19|once|TRBD1
TGTGCCAGTAGTCCCCTACGAACCACCGGGACAGGGGCGGTCAATGAGCAGTTCTTC
CASSPLRTTGTGAVNEQFF